What follows are 14 T cell receptor beta chains derived from one specimen sequenced in a study of blood T cell repertoires in COVID-19. The assay was immunoSEQ multiplex PCR, and TCRdb's table has in-frame clones only and misses some. The sample lists 400,000 or so clones, about nine tenths occurring once. What was sequenced was peripheral blood. The receptors shown here come from a woman in her thirties or forties with COVID-19, enrolled during active disease.

The chain employs TRBV5-6 and TRBJ2-1; 9 nucleotides align to TRBD1. The germline V gene has CDR1 SGHDT and CDR2 YYEEEE. The CDR3 is 15 amino acids. V was clipped by 4 bases and J by 7 bases; unmatched bases: 9. CDR3 protein: CASSPSGTGRNEQFF. In DNA, the CDR3 is TGTGCCAGCAGCCCCTCCGGGACAGGGAGGAATGAGCAGTTCTTC.

The chain uses TRBV6-6 and TRBJ1-1; 10 bases agree with TRBD1. Losses at the gene ends were 5 bases for V and 0 bases for J; bases not matched to a gene: 24. The CDR3 contains 22 residues. From germline, CDR1 is MNHNY and CDR2 SVGAGI (reference sequence). The CDR3 reads CASSPATSTGGRVREMNTEAFF. In nucleotides, the CDR3 is TGTGCCAGCAGTCCTGCTACTTCGACAGGGGGCAGAGTTCGTGAGATGAACACTGAAGCTTTCTTT.

This chain links TRBV7-9 with TRBJ1-1; possibly TRBD1 for D (5 bases). V gave up 2 bases and J gave up 7 bases, with 11 bases separating them. This CDR3 is 13 amino acids long. Germline CDR1 reads SEHNR; CDR2 reads FQNEAQ (reference sequence). CDR3 coding DNA: TGTGCCAGCAGCTTATCTCAGGGTAATGAAGCTTTCTTT. Translating gives CASSLSQGNEAFF.

Of note for this clone: Sequence at one end of the junction differs from germline and may be a read error. The chain recombines TRBV12-3 or TRBV12-4 with TRBJ2-7, with 10 bases identical to TRBD1. This CDR3 is 13 amino acids long. CDR3 DNA: TGTGCCAGCAGTTTAGCGCAAGGGACAGGGGTATCCTTC. Its protein is CASSLAQGTGVSF.

The V and J genes are TRBV5-1 and TRBJ1-5; possibly TRBD1 for D (5 bases). The CDR3 loop spans 15 amino acids. CDR1 SGHRS and CDR2 YFSETQ come from the germline V gene. The ends were cut back, 0 bases at V and 3 bases at J, with 10 bases in the middle. In DNA, the CDR3 is TGCGCCAGCAGCTTGGGACAGTCTCCCAATCAGCCCCAGCATTTT. Translation gives CASSLGQSPNQPQHF. The full variable domain, its missing parts supplied by reference TRBV5-1 and TRBJ1-5, is KAGVTQTPRYLIKTRGQQVTLSCSPISGHRSVSWYQQTPGQGLQFLFEYFSETQRNKGNFPGRFSGRQFSNSRSEMNVSTLELGDSALYLCASSLGQSPNQPQHFGDGTRLSIL.

This chain connects TRBV5-1 to TRBJ1-1; the match to TRBD1 covers 7 bases. This CDR3 is 13 amino acids long. CDR1 and CDR2 (germline): SGHRS, YFSETQ. Losses at the gene ends were 4 bases for V and 6 bases for J; bases not matched to a gene: 6. The CDR3 DNA is TGCGCCAGCAGCAGAACAGGGGTAGCTGAAGCTTTCTTT. Translation gives CASSRTGVAEAFF.

The chain employs TRBV4-3 and TRBJ2-7; 7 bases are shared with TRBD1. The length of the CDR3 is 14 residues. J was trimmed by 3 bases and V by 5 bases; bases with no gene match: 7. Germline values: CDR1 LGHNA, CDR2 YSLEER. In DNA, the CDR3 is TGCGCCAGCAGCTATGGGGCAGGGGGCTACGAGCAGTACTTC. The encoded protein is CASSYGAGGYEQYF.

The chain is built from TRBV6-5 and TRBJ1-2; 8 bases align to TRBD1. V was pared by 5 bases and J by 12 bases, with 14 bases of the junction left unmatched. Germline loops: CDR1 MNHEY, CDR2 SVGAGI. The CDR3 sequence is 14 residues long. The CDR3 spells CASSNLGTGHFNTF. CDR3 coding DNA: TGTGCCAGCAGTAATCTAGGGACAGGTCATTTTAACACCTTC.

The chain recombines TRBV19 with TRBJ2-7; 10 bases agree with TRBD1. Losses at the gene ends were 6 bases for V and 2 bases for J; bases not matched to a gene: 4. Germline V gives CDR1 LNHDA, CDR2 SQIVND (reference sequence). CDR3 length equals 14 residues. CDR3 nucleotides: TGTGCCAGTAGACCCGGGACAGGGGCCTACGAGCAGTACTTC. Protein sequence: CASRPGTGAYEQYF.

The gene calls are TRBV5-6 and TRBJ1-1, with D possibly being TRBD1 (5 bases). The CDR3 runs to 13 residues. V was trimmed by 4 bases and J by 5 bases, leaving 12 bases between them. CDR1 and CDR2 (germline): SGHDT, YYEEEE. The CDR3 DNA follows: TGTGCCAGCAGCGTCCCAGGGAGGACTGAAGCTTTCTTT. Its translation: CASSVPGRTEAFF.

This clone was counted only a few times. V usage is TRBV6-5 and J usage is TRBJ1-4; the match to TRBD1 covers 7 bases. The V segment lost 6 bases and the J segment 5 bases; nucleotides outside the gene matches: 9. This CDR3 has 15 residues. Germline CDR1 and CDR2: MNHEY and SVGAGI. The DNA of the CDR3 is TGTGCCAGCAGCGAGGGGGCAAGGCTAAATGAAAAACTGTTTTTT. It specifies CASSEGARLNEKLFF.

The CDR3 is CASSKRRAGALETQYF. CDR3 in DNA: TGTGCCAGCAGTAAACGCCGAGCGGGGGCTCTTGAGACCCAGTACTTC. V is TRBV6-2 or TRBV6-3 and J is TRBJ2-5, with 8 bases aligning to TRBD2. The CDR3 is 16 residues long. Per the germline V gene, CDR1 is MNHEY and CDR2 is SVGEGT. Unmatched junction bases numbered 13, after V lost 5 bases and J lost 5 bases.

The rearrangement uses TRBV3-1 (or the pseudogene TRBV3-2) and TRBJ2-5, with TRBD2 identical over 9 bases. After removal of 0 bases from V and 5 bases from J, the junction contained 19 bases not matched to a gene. CDR3 length: 20 residues. Germline V gene sequence: CDR1 LGHDT, CDR2 YNNKEL (reference sequence). The CDR3 DNA sequence: TGTGCCAGCAGCCAAGACTATCCTAGCGGGGCTAGTTTTTGGGGGGAGACCCAGTACTTC. This translates into CASSQDYPSGASFWGETQYF.

The chain is built from TRBV28 and TRBJ1-2; a weak D match, TRBD1 (5 bases). The CDR3 loop spans 12 amino acids. V gave up 6 bases and J gave up 8 bases, with 13 bases separating them. In germline, CDR1 is MDHEN, CDR2 SYDVKM. In DNA, the CDR3 is TGTGCCAGCAGCCCGGTGGGGCACGGCTACACCTTC. This sequence encodes CASSPVGHGYTF.